The present T cell receptor beta chain was sequenced within a study of T cells in Graves' hyperthyroidism and ophthalmopathy. This clonotype was counted ten times or more. Trimming cost V 1 base and J 2 bases; bases outside gene matches: 7. Germline V gene lookup returns CDR1 SGDLS and CDR2 YYNGEE. This CDR3 contains 17 residues. Amplification of TCR beta CDR3 regions used RNA as the template. HTBI primers drove first-round RT-PCR of the TCR CDR3. TCRdb recomputed calls from the multiplex PCR reads with MiXCR, one row per CDR3 protein. The sample has approximately 640,000 distinct CDR3 sequences; about 16% are singletons.

The J gene is TRBJ2-1, the V gene TRBV9; 9 nucleotides align to TRBD2. Sequencing input: blood. The receptor comes from a woman aged 30 to 39 with Graves' hyperthyroidism. CDR3 nucleotides: TGTGCCAGCAGCGTAACTAGCGGGCCACTCGCCTACAATGAGCAGTTCTTC. Translation gives CASSVTSGPLAYNEQFF.